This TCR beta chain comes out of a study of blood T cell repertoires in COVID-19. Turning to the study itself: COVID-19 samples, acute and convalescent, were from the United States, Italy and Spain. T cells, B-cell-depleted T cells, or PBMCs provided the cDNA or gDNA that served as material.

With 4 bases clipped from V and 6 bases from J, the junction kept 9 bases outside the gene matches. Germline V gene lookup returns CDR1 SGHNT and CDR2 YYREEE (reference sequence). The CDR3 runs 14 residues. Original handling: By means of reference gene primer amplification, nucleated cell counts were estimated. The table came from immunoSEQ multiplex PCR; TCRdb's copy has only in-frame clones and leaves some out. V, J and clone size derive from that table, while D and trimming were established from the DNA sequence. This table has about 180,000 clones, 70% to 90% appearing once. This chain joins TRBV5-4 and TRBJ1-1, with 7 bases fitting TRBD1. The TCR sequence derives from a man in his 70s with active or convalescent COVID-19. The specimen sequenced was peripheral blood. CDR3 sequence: CASSTKTGKAEAFF. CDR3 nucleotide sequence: TGTGCCAGCAGCACAAAGACAGGGAAGGCTGAAGCTTTCTTT.